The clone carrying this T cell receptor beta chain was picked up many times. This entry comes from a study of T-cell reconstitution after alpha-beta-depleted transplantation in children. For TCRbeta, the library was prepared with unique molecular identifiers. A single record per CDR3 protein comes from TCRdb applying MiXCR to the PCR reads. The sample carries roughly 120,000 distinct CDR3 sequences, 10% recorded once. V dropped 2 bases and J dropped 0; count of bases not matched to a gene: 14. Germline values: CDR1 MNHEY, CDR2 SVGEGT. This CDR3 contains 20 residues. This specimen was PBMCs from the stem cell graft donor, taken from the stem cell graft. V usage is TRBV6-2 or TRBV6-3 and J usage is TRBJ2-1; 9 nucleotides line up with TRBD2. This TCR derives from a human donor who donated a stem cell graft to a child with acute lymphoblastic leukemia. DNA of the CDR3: TGTGCCAGCAGTTACGGGCTAGCGGGGCCTGAAAGGAGCTCCTACAATGAGCAGTTCTTC. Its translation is CASSYGLAGPERSSYNEQFF.